Presented here are 27 T cell receptor beta chains from one specimen sequenced in a study of T cell repertoires in cytomegalovirus infection. TCRdb passed the reads through MiXCR, listing each CDR3 protein once. This table holds approximately 100,000 distinct CDR3 sequences, about 22% found once. Material for sequencing was CD8+ T cells from PBMCs. Receptors originate from a human donor in good health (CMV status not recorded). Some clones in this sample may be carry-over from other donors' samples.

J is TRBJ2-3 and V is TRBV30; D tentatively reads TRBD1 or TRBD2 (7 bases each). This CDR3 has 15 amino acids. CDR1 is GTSNPN, CDR2 SVGIG, per germline (reference sequence). V was pared by 2 bases and J by 2 bases, with 14 bases between. The DNA of the CDR3 is TGTGCCTGGAGTACCAGGGGGGGACTCACAGATACGCAGTATTTT. Its protein product is CAWSTRGGLTDTQYF.

The J gene is TRBJ2-1, the V gene TRBV11-2; D is perhaps TRBD1 or TRBD2 (5 bases each). V was pared by 8 bases and J by 1 base, with 6 bases between. Looked up from germline, CDR1 is SGHAT and CDR2 is FQNNGV. The CDR3 consists of 12 residues. The CDR3 protein is CASGGSYNEQFF. For the CDR3, the DNA is TGTGCCAGCGGGGGTTCCTACAATGAGCAGTTCTTC. The variable domain in full, with the rest retrieved from reference TRBV11-2 and TRBJ2-1, is EAGVAQSPRYKIIEKRQSVAFWCNPISGHATLYWYQQILGQGPKLLIQFQNNGVVDDSQLPKDRFSAERLKGVDSTLKIQPAKLEDSAVYLCASGGSYNEQFFGPGTRLTVL.

As to this clonotype: The junction does not match germline at one end; this may be a read error. This sequence joins TRBV20-1 and TRBJ1-1; unclear D gene. The CDR3 extends over 13 amino acids. Germline assignment: CDR1 DFQATT and CDR2 SNEGSKA (reference sequence). The CDR3 region has the DNA TGCAGTGTTAGAGCTTACGGGAACACTGAAGCTTTCTTT. Translation gives CSVRAYGNTEAFF.

This sequence joins TRBV25-1 and TRBJ2-3; tentative D call: TRBD1 (5 bases). CDR1 and CDR2 (germline): MGHDK, SYGVNS. This CDR3 region has 14 residues. Trimming took 5 bases from V and 3 from J, leaving 12 bases between them. The CDR3 DNA sequence: TGTGCCAGCAGTCAAGGGGTCTGGACAGATACGCAGTATTTT. It encodes CASSQGVWTDTQYF.

This clonotype appeared a few times. The V gene is TRBV7-2, the J gene TRBJ1-6, with D tentatively TRBD1 (6 bases). Per germline, CDR1 SGHTA and CDR2 FQGNSA. There are 17 residues in the CDR3. Trimming pared 1 base from V and 0 bases from J, leaving 10 bases between. CDR3 DNA sequence: TGTGCCAGCAGCTTAGATTTGGACAGCTCCTATAATTCACCCCTCCACTTT. Translation: CASSLDLDSSYNSPLHF.

The J gene is TRBJ1-1, the V gene TRBV28; D ambiguous. The germline CDR1 and CDR2 sequences are MDHEN and SYDVKM. V dropped 6 bases and J dropped 10 bases, with 15 bases sitting between them. This CDR3 spans 12 amino acids. CDR3 protein: CASSITVLGAFF. The CDR3 DNA follows: TGTGCCAGCAGCATTACAGTCTTGGGAGCTTTCTTT.

Ten or more counts support this clonotype. CDR3 DNA sequence: TGTGCCAGCAGCTTAGGCCAGGGGGGGAGCGACACAGATACGCAGTATTTT. Amino acid sequence: CASSLGQGGSDTDTQYF. This sequence joins TRBV7-8 and TRBJ2-3, with D perhaps being TRBD1 or TRBD2 (7 bases each). In germline, CDR1 is SGHVS, CDR2 FQNEAQ. The CDR3 covers 17 residues. Trimming pared 1 base from V and 2 bases from J, leaving 16 bases between.

This clonotype was observed a handful of times. This rearrangement joins TRBV5-6 to TRBJ2-7; tentatively, D is TRBD1 (5 bases). V dropped 4 bases and J dropped 5 bases, with 16 bases sitting between them. Germline values: CDR1 SGHDT, CDR2 YYEEEE. This CDR3 comprises 14 residues. The CDR3 DNA is TGTGCCAGCAGCAGGGGAAGCAGGGCTAACGAGCAGTACTTC. Translated, it gives CASSRGSRANEQYF.

Comment on this clonotype: This may come from a read error, since a much larger clone is one base off. The gene calls are TRBV7-2 and TRBJ2-5; TRBD2 aligns across 12 bases. CDR3 length equals 17 residues. Germline loops: CDR1 SGHTA, CDR2 FQGNSA. The trim removed 4 bases at V and 1 base at J, leaving 7 bases unmatched. This chain's CDR3 is CASSSPTSGGLQETQYF. DNA of the CDR3: TGTGCCAGCAGCTCCCCGACTAGCGGGGGCCTCCAAGAGACCCAGTACTTC.

The chain joins TRBV5-4 to TRBJ2-7, with 9 bases matching TRBD1. Germline values: CDR1 SGHNT, CDR2 YYREEE (reference sequence). The CDR3 contains 15 residues. The V segment lost 4 bases and the J segment 4 bases; nucleotides outside the gene matches: 9. This CDR3 is CASSLGRGQGYEQYF. In DNA form, the CDR3 reads TGTGCCAGCAGCCTAGGCCGGGGACAGGGATACGAGCAGTACTTC.

The genes are TRBV10-3 and TRBJ2-1, with D perhaps matching TRBD1 (5 bases). The CDR3 contains 15 residues. V lost 0 bases and J lost 7, with 13 bases in between. From germline, CDR1 is ENHRY and CDR2 SYGVKD. The CDR3 loop reads CAISESGVAGNEQFF. DNA for the CDR3: TGTGCCATCAGTGAGTCAGGGGTAGCTGGTAATGAGCAGTTCTTC.

This clonotype was detected ten times or more. The rearrangement joins TRBV11-2 to TRBJ2-7; D is perhaps TRBD2 (6 bases). The CDR3 runs to 15 residues. With 1 base removed from V and 0 bases from J, the gap between germline ends came to 10 bases. The germline V gene has CDR1 SGHAT and CDR2 FQNNGV. Written as DNA, the CDR3 is TGTGCCAGCAGCTTAGTCGCGACTAGCTCCTACGAGCAGTACTTC. Translating it yields CASSLVATSSYEQYF.

This clonotype was counted a few times. In DNA form, the CDR3 reads TGTGCCAGCAGTTTAGATAGATTTAATGAAAAACTGTTTTTT. This sequence encodes CASSLDRFNEKLFF. This chain links TRBV28 with TRBJ1-4; no reliable D call. CDR3 length: 14 residues. Germline assignment: CDR1 MDHEN and CDR2 SYDVKM. V was trimmed by 2 bases and J by 4 bases, leaving 8 bases between them.

This chain links TRBV2 with TRBJ2-5, with D perhaps matching TRBD1 or TRBD2 (5 bases each). The CDR3 covers 14 residues. V was cut by 8 bases and J by 5 bases, with 18 bases left in between. Germline loops: CDR1 SNHLY, CDR2 FYNNEI. DNA of the CDR3: TGTGCCAGCGGGACCCTAAATTCAAAGGAGACCCAGTACTTC. Amino acid sequence: CASGTLNSKETQYF.

This clonotype showed up just a few times. The CDR3 DNA sequence: TGTGCCAGCACCCGACCAGGATCCCGCAATGAGCAGTTCTTC. Encoded protein: CASTRPGSRNEQFF. The chain has TRBV27 and TRBJ2-1; D call uncertain. This CDR3 is 14 amino acids long. CDR1 and CDR2 from the germline V gene are MNHEY and SMNVEV (reference sequence). Between the trimmed V and J ends, which lost 7 bases and 6 bases, there was a span of 16 bases.

This clonotype has more than one count but fewer than ten. The chain couples TRBV4-3 to TRBJ2-7; 7 nucleotides align to TRBD1. This CDR3 is built from 15 residues. Germline V gene lookup returns CDR1 LGHNA and CDR2 YSLEER. Unmatched junction bases numbered 8, after V lost 3 bases and J lost 3 bases. The chain's CDR3 is CASSQATGTVYEQYF. Written as DNA, the CDR3 is TGCGCCAGCAGCCAGGCGACAGGGACAGTCTACGAGCAGTACTTC.

The chain couples TRBV29-1 to TRBJ1-1, with D possibly being TRBD1 (5 bases). In germline, CDR1 is SQVTM, CDR2 ANQGSEA. Trimming cost V 7 bases and J 4 bases, with 16 bases left between them. CDR3 length equals 13 residues. The CDR3 nucleotides are TGCAGCGCCTCCGGGACCGGGGGCACTGAAGCTTTCTTT. This encodes CSASGTGGTEAFF.

The V and J genes are TRBV7-2 and TRBJ2-1; no reliable D call. Trimming shortened V by 2 bases and J by 2 bases, and 7 bases separated the two germline ends. CDR3 length: 14 amino acids. CDR1 and CDR2 from the germline V gene are SGHTA and FQGNSA. CDR3 DNA: TGTGCCAGCAGCTTACTTGGGCCCTACAATGAGCAGTTCTTC. Encoded protein: CASSLLGPYNEQFF.

This clonotype has only one observation. The rearrangement joins TRBV29-1 to TRBJ1-3; D not certain. V lost 3 bases to trimming and J lost 1 base, with 10 bases between them. Germline V lookup: CDR1 SQVTM, CDR2 ANQGSEA. The CDR3 runs 14 residues. This CDR3 reads CSVEKGISGNTIYF. CDR3 DNA sequence: TGCAGCGTTGAGAAAGGGATATCTGGAAACACCATATATTTT.

For this clonotype: The junction and the germline gene differ at one end; a read error may be behind it. The rearrangement uses TRBV4-1 and TRBJ2-2; maybe TRBD1 (7 bases). The CDR3 has 16 residues. Germline loops: CDR1 MGHRA, CDR2 YSYEKL. The CDR3 spells CASSQDGRGNTGGLFF. The CDR3 DNA sequence: TGCGCCAGCAGCCAAGATGGCAGGGGGAATACCGGGGGGCTGTTTTTT.

CDR3 region: CASSLELGLETQYF. The CDR3 DNA reads TGTGCCAGCAGCTTAGAATTAGGGTTGGAGACCCAGTACTTC. The V and J genes are TRBV7-2 and TRBJ2-5; D is undetermined. Germline CDR1 and CDR2: SGHTA and FQGNSA. The CDR3 runs to 14 residues. V was shortened by 1 base and J by 5 bases, with 11 bases between the two germline ends.

The V call is TRBV20-1, the J call TRBJ1-1; no clear D gene. This CDR3 is 13 amino acids long. The V and J ends lost 0 bases and 3 bases respectively, with 8 bases between them. CDR1 DFQATT and CDR2 SNEGSKA come from the germline V gene (reference sequence). The CDR3 sequence is CSAREMRDTEAFF. The CDR3 DNA follows: TGCAGTGCTAGAGAAATGAGGGACACTGAAGCTTTCTTT.

The chain uses TRBV11-2 and TRBJ2-1; 11 bases map to TRBD2. In germline, CDR1 is SGHAT, CDR2 FQNNGV. This CDR3 region has 16 residues. V lost 3 bases, J lost 3 bases, and 4 bases stayed unmatched. CDR3 region: CASSFAGLADYNEQFF. The CDR3 DNA is TGTGCCAGCAGCTTCGCGGGACTAGCGGACTACAATGAGCAGTTCTTC.

This clonotype was counted between two and nine times. The V gene is TRBV11-2, the J gene TRBJ2-2, with 9 bases fitting TRBD2. CDR1 is SGHAT and CDR2 is FQNNGV in the germline V gene. The CDR3 extends over 17 amino acids. V shed 2 bases, J shed 4 bases, and the junction held 8 bases outside the gene matches. The CDR3 region has the DNA TGTGCCAGCAGCTTAAAATCCTTGGGACTAGCCACCGGGGAGCTGTTTTTT. Amino acids: CASSLKSLGLATGELFF.

The gene calls are TRBV14 and TRBJ2-1; 9 bases are a match to TRBD2. The J segment lost 0 bases and the V segment lost 4 bases, leaving 4 bases of the junction unmatched. This CDR3 spans 16 amino acids. Germline values: CDR1 SGHDN, CDR2 FVKESK. CDR3 amino acids: CASSPLAGLSYNEQFF. In DNA form, the CDR3 reads TGTGCCAGCAGCCCTCTAGCGGGACTCTCCTACAATGAGCAGTTCTTC.

This clonotype has ten or more counts. The chain joins TRBV7-9 to TRBJ1-4, with a possible D match to TRBD1 (6 bases). The germline V gene encodes CDR1 SEHNR and CDR2 FQNEAQ (reference sequence). The CDR3 is made up of 16 amino acids. Trimming stripped 5 bases from V and 8 bases from J, with 21 bases between. The CDR3 protein is CASSPFVATGGEKLFF. The DNA for the CDR3 is TGTGCCAGCAGCCCTTTCGTGGCAACGGGGGGCGAAAAACTGTTTTTT.

This clonotype appeared a few times. This chain uses TRBV12-3 or TRBV12-4 with TRBJ2-6, with 10 bases that match TRBD1. The CDR3 spans 19 residues. The ends lost 3 bases at V and 4 bases at J; junction bases unmatched: 12. CDR3 sequence: CASSFPGQGPRGGANVLTF. The CDR3 DNA sequence: TGTGCCAGCAGTTTTCCGGGACAGGGGCCACGAGGGGGGGCCAACGTCCTGACTTTC.